The present entry profiles one TCR beta chain with its context. What it recognizes is unknown. Random hexamers were used to reverse transcribe an amount of about 0.45 to 1 ug RNA. An immunoSEQ multiplex PCR amplified TCR beta CDR3 over 54 Vbeta and 13 Jbeta. Each CDR3 protein gets one entry after TCRdb re-called the immunoSEQ multiplex PCR reads with MiXCR. The table records about 210,000 distinct CDR3 sequences, 95% of them present only once. The record originates from a study of CD8 T cells in Susac syndrome. Whole-study results and caveats: As acknowledged by the study, its TCR sequencing and HLA analysis included a relatively small number of individuals.

After removal of 8 bases from V and 0 bases from J, the junction contained 4 bases not matched to a gene. The CDR3 has 14 amino acids. Sequencing targeted TCR beta in T cells from blood (CD8+ and CD4+). The source of this sequence is a human donor with multiple sclerosis. The rearrangement links TRBV12-3 or TRBV12-4 to TRBJ2-1; the match to TRBD2 covers 7 bases. Sequenced sample: CD4+ T cells from PBMCs. The CDR3 DNA sequence: TGTGCCAGCTTGGGCGGGAGCTCCTACAATGAGCAGTTCTTC. Its translation: CASLGGSSYNEQFF.